Listed below are T cell receptor beta chains from one sample, sequenced in a study of blood T cell repertoires in COVID-19. Method: immunoSEQ multiplex PCR; TCRdb's copy keeps in-frame clones and lacks some. This table has under 200,000 clones, approximately 80% appearing once. Sequencing was carried out using PBMCs or T cells enriched from blood (not recorded which). These receptors were collected from a man aged 50-59 years who had recovered from COVID-19. The CDR3 runs from the conserved cysteine through the conserved F or W. Each record gives: J gene, clone size, D gene, V gene, CDR3 protein, CDR3 DNA. The D gene is left open where the match is weak. Clone size is given for some rows only: seen once, a few or many times, or a class if the clone is expanded.

TRBJ2-7	NA	NA	TRBV11-2	CASSLVGRVRGIPYEQYF	TGTGCCAGCAGCTTGGTAGGGCGAGTCCGGGGGATCCCCTACGAGCAGTACTTC
TRBJ1-4	NA	TRBD1	TRBV28	CASSHARDSYGKLFF	TGTGCCAGCAGTCACGCGCGGGACAGTTATGGAAAACTGTTTTTT
TRBJ1-5	NA	TRBD1	TRBV28	CASSLLQGSQPQHF	TGTGCCAGCAGTTTGTTACAGGGGAGCCAGCCCCAGCATTTT
TRBJ2-7	NA	NA	TRBV10-3	CAIRDVGQTTYEQYF	TGTGCCATCAGGGACGTCGGACAGACGACCTACGAGCAGTACTTC
TRBJ2-5	NA	TRBD2	TRBV27	CASSCPAGQETQYF	TGTGCCAGCAGTTGTCCAGCGGGGCAAGAGACCCAGTACTTC
TRBJ2-3	few	TRBD1	TRBV10-3	CAISPGQGGDTQYF	TGTGCCATCAGCCCAGGACAGGGGGGGGATACGCAGTATTTT
TRBJ1-4	NA	NA	TRBV18	CASSPDITNEKLFF	TGTGCCAGCTCGCCGGACATAACTAATGAAAAACTGTTTTTT
TRBJ2-7	NA	NA	TRBV6-1	CASSDGGTLTYEQYF	TGTGCCAGCAGTGACGGAGGGACTCTCACCTACGAGCAGTACTTC
TRBJ2-3	few	NA	TRBV5-6	CASSMNRGLRFTDTQYF	TGTGCCAGCAGCATGAACCGCGGACTCCGCTTCACAGATACGCAGTATTTT
TRBJ2-1	NA	TRBD2	TRBV27	CASSPPGLAGGHEQFF	TGTGCCAGCAGTCCGCCGGGACTAGCGGGGGGTCATGAGCAGTTCTTC
TRBJ2-1	NA	NA	TRBV3-1/TRBV3-2	CASSQLSTEQFF	TGTGCCAGCAGCCAACTGAGTACTGAGCAGTTCTTC
TRBJ2-2	NA	TRBD1	TRBV19	CASSTPGTGVTGELFF	TGTGCCAGTAGTACACCCGGGACAGGGGTTACCGGGGAGCTGTTTTTT
TRBJ2-6	NA	NA	TRBV11-2	CASSLDSQYSAF	TGTGCCAGCAGCTTAGATTCTCAATACTCTGCTTTC
TRBJ2-7	once	NA	TRBV28	CASSLPWHEQYF	TGTGCCAGCAGTTTGCCATGGCACGAGCAGTACTTC
TRBJ2-1	NA	NA	TRBV18	CASTTRGAYSQFF	TGTGCCAGCACGACACGCGGGGCGTACTCGCAGTTCTTC
TRBJ2-4	NA	NA	TRBV28	CASSPNRLAKNIQYF	TGTGCCAGCAGTCCGAATAGATTAGCCAAAAACATTCAGTACTTC
TRBJ1-6	NA	NA	TRBV11-2	CASSQNSPLHF	TGTGCCAGCAGCCAAAATTCACCCCTCCACTTT